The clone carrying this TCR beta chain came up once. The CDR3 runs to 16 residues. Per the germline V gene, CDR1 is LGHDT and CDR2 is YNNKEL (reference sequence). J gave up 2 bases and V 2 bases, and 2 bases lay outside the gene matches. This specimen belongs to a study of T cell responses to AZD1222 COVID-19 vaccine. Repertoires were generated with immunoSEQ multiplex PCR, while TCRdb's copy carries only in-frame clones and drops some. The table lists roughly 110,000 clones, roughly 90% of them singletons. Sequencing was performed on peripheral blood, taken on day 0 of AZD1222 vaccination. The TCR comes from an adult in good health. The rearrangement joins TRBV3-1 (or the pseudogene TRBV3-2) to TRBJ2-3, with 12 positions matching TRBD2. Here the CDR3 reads CASSQRLAGDTDTQYF. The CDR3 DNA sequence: TGTGCCAGCAGCCAAAGACTAGCGGGGGACACAGATACGCAGTATTTT.